Below are 12 T cell receptor beta chains sequenced from a single sample in a study of PD-1 blockade in classical Hodgkin lymphoma. The repertoire was sequenced with immunoSEQ multiplex PCR; TCRdb's copy has only in-frame clones and lacks some. Here the sample spans about 9,300 clones, more than 90% being singletons. As for time point: newly diagnosed, previously untreated cHL patient sample. The investigators isolated CD8+ T cells from thawed PBMCs using magnetic negative selection. Sequencing input: CD8+ T cells from blood. Receptors were obtained from a human donor with classical Hodgkin lymphoma.

V and J are TRBV7-9 and TRBJ2-1; the D gene is possibly TRBD2 (5 bases). The V and J ends lost 4 bases and 0 bases respectively, with 7 bases between them. CDR3 length equals 14 residues. CDR1 is SEHNR and CDR2 is FQNEAQ in the germline V gene (reference sequence). The chain's CDR3 is CASSSDFSYNEQFF. The CDR3 region has the DNA TGTGCCAGCAGCTCGGACTTCTCCTACAATGAGCAGTTCTTC.

This clone has only one observation. The chain is built from TRBV7-2 and TRBJ2-5; 7 bases map to TRBD1. From germline, CDR1 is SGHTA and CDR2 FQGNSA. This CDR3 comprises 15 residues. Unmatched junction bases numbered 12, after V lost 5 bases and J lost 6 bases. The DNA for the CDR3 is TGTGCCAGCAGCCCCAGAGACAGGGTGGGAAAGACCCAGTACTTC. Amino acid sequence: CASSPRDRVGKTQYF.

This clone was recorded once. In DNA form, the CDR3 reads TGCGCCAGCAGCCACGATAGCAGCTCCTACGAGCAGTACTTC. Protein product: CASSHDSSSYEQYF. The rearrangement uses TRBV4-1 and TRBJ2-7, with D unclear. Germline-derived CDR1 and CDR2 are MGHRA and YSYEKL. Deletions cut 3 bases from V and 0 bases from J, with 9 bases between. The CDR3 is 14 amino acids.

V usage is TRBV27 and J usage is TRBJ2-7; possibly TRBD1 for D (5 bases). Per germline, CDR1 MNHEY and CDR2 SMNVEV (reference sequence). This CDR3 has 15 amino acids. Trimming removed 1 base at V and 4 bases at J, with 14 bases between. CDR3: CASSLFAGWGYEQYF. The CDR3 DNA follows: TGTGCCAGCAGTTTATTTGCAGGGTGGGGTTACGAGCAGTACTTC.

The chain couples TRBV4-1 to TRBJ1-2; perhaps TRBD1 as D (5 bases). From germline, CDR1 is MGHRA and CDR2 YSYEKL. V was shortened by 1 base and J by 4 bases, with 13 bases between the two germline ends. The CDR3 consists of 15 residues. The CDR3 DNA reads TGCGCCAGCAGCCAAGTTTATAGGGGACTCTATGGCTACACCTTC. It yields the protein CASSQVYRGLYGYTF.

J is TRBJ1-2 and V is TRBV7-9; TRBD1 matches at 9 bases. In germline, CDR1 is SEHNR, CDR2 FQNEAQ (reference sequence). This CDR3 is 14 amino acids long. V dropped 5 bases and J dropped 6; count of bases not matched to a gene: 7. The CDR3 DNA follows: TGTGCCAGCAGCCCGGGGACAGGGATCCATGGCTACACCTTC. Encoded protein: CASSPGTGIHGYTF.

The chain joins TRBV10-3 to TRBJ2-7; perhaps TRBD2 as D (7 bases). Germline CDR1 reads ENHRY; CDR2 reads SYGVKD. This CDR3 contains 17 residues. Trimming stripped 5 bases from V and 0 bases from J, with 20 bases between. The CDR3 DNA reads TGTGCCATCAGTCCGACATGGGGGGGCGAATTCTCCTACGAGCAGTACTTC. Translation: CAISPTWGGEFSYEQYF.

The rearrangement uses TRBV5-4 and TRBJ2-7, with 8 bases aligning to TRBD1. V was pared by 4 bases and J by 3 bases, with 3 bases of the junction left unmatched. This CDR3 has 13 amino acids. Germline lookup yields CDR1 SGHNT and CDR2 YYREEE (reference sequence). The CDR3 reads CASSLTGGYEQYF. In DNA, the CDR3 is TGTGCCAGCAGCCTAACAGGGGGCTACGAGCAGTACTTC.

The genes are TRBV7-8 and TRBJ2-2; D is uncertain. Per the germline V gene, CDR1 is SGHVS and CDR2 is FQNEAQ. This CDR3 comprises 14 residues. V shed 5 bases and J shed 5 bases, with 12 bases lying between them. The CDR3 loop reads CASSPRGGTGELFF. DNA for the CDR3: TGTGCCAGCAGCCCCCGTGGTGGGACCGGGGAGCTGTTTTTT.

The chain employs TRBV28 and TRBJ2-1; no reliable D call. The CDR3 runs 16 residues. Germline CDR1 and CDR2: MDHEN and SYDVKM. V lost 1 base and J lost 0, with 10 bases in between. The CDR3 DNA is TGTGCCAGCAGTTTATTGGTGGAAAGCTCCTACAATGAGCAGTTCTTC. This codes for CASSLLVESSYNEQFF.

The V and J genes are TRBV27 and TRBJ2-1; D ambiguous. CDR1 MNHEY and CDR2 SMNVEV come from the germline V gene (reference sequence). The V end was cut by 2 bases, the J end by 1 base, with 9 bases between. This CDR3 comprises 15 residues. CDR3 DNA: TGTGCCAGCAGTTTAACCCCGGGTTCCTACAATGAGCAGTTCTTC. Its protein product is CASSLTPGSYNEQFF.

The gene calls are TRBV10-3 and TRBJ1-2; 7 bases fit TRBD1. Germline assignment: CDR1 ENHRY and CDR2 SYGVKD. This CDR3 comprises 13 residues. With 4 bases clipped from V and 4 bases from J, the junction kept 3 bases outside the gene matches. CDR3 sequence (DNA): TGTGCCATCAGTGTACAGGGGACCTATGGCTACACCTTC. Translation: CAISVQGTYGYTF.